Each of the 25 T cell receptor beta chains below was sequenced from the same sample in a study of T cell changes during pregnancy in multiple sclerosis (dated by TCRdb to the late 2010s). Library creation used the immunoSEQ multiplex PCR assay. Imported from immuneACCESS, the table was reduced by TCRdb to in-frame sequences with V and J called. These copies leave out some clones; in studies compared against another copy, an unresolved V gene accounts for under half, and the cause of the remainder is not known. The sample yields approximately 30,000 clones; around 90% were counted once. Around 0.6% of the sample lies in the top ten. Sequences were derived from CD4+ T cells from peripheral blood mononuclear cells, sampled in the first trimester of pregnancy. Receptors originate from a female donor in good health, enrolled as a control in a pregnancy study.

V and J are TRBV10-2 and TRBJ1-3; the D is unclear. In germline, CDR1 is WSHSY, CDR2 SAAADI. This CDR3 contains 15 residues. V dropped 7 bases and J dropped 0 bases, with 13 bases sitting between them. For the CDR3, the DNA is TGCGCCAGCACTGACCGTACATCCTCTGGAAACACCATATATTTT. This sequence encodes CASTDRTSSGNTIYF.

This rearrangement joins TRBV5-4 to TRBJ2-5; D is unresolved. Germline CDR1 SGHNT, CDR2 YYREEE (reference sequence). The ends were cut back, 0 bases at V and 1 base at J, with 7 bases in the middle. The CDR3 totals 14 residues. The CDR3 protein is CASSLAPGQETQYF. The CDR3, as DNA: TGTGCCAGCAGCTTGGCCCCAGGCCAAGAGACCCAGTACTTC.

The rearrangement uses TRBV6-4 and TRBJ2-3; the match to TRBD2 covers 10 bases. CDR3 length: 14 amino acids. CDR1 is MRHNA and CDR2 is SNTAGT in the germline V gene. Losses at the gene ends were 5 bases for V and 1 base for J; bases not matched to a gene: 0. The CDR3 here is CASSLAGGTDTQYF. Written as DNA, the CDR3 is TGTGCCAGCAGTCTAGCGGGGGGCACAGATACGCAGTATTTT.

The chain is built from TRBV18 and TRBJ2-1; 7 bases align to TRBD2. The trim removed 6 bases at V and 4 bases at J, leaving 9 bases unmatched. CDR1 is KGHSH and CDR2 is LQKENI in the germline V gene. The CDR3 has 15 residues. The CDR3 loop reads CASSTGSGEYNEQFF. Here the CDR3 DNA reads TGTGCCAGCTCGACTGGGAGCGGGGAATACAATGAGCAGTTCTTC.

This clone was detected once. This sequence joins TRBV28 and TRBJ2-7; 11 bases are a match to TRBD2. J was trimmed by 0 bases and V by 7 bases; bases with no gene match: 2. Looked up from germline, CDR1 is MDHEN and CDR2 is SYDVKM. The CDR3 extends over 14 amino acids. CDR3 sequence reads: CASKLAGVSYEQYF. CDR3 DNA sequence: TGTGCCAGCAAACTAGCGGGGGTCTCCTACGAGCAGTACTTC.

V is TRBV30 and J is TRBJ2-3; 8 bases are shared with TRBD2. The CDR3 length is 14 residues. J was trimmed by 8 bases and V by 2 bases; bases with no gene match: 9. Germline-derived CDR1 and CDR2 are GTSNPN and SVGIG (reference sequence). The CDR3 protein is CAWSRGGAEGTQYF. CDR3 sequence (DNA): TGTGCCTGGAGTCGGGGGGGGGCCGAGGGTACGCAGTATTTT.

CDR3 residues: CASSPRPGGQGGELFF. DNA for the CDR3: TGTGCCAGCAGCCCCCGGCCGGGGGGGCAGGGCGGGGAGCTGTTTTTT. The chain has TRBV7-3 and TRBJ2-2; 8 positions match TRBD2. V shed 5 bases and J 7 bases; nucleotides not matched to a gene: 12. CDR1 and CDR2 (germline): SGHTA, FQGTGA. The CDR3 covers 16 residues.

The V gene is TRBV7-2, the J gene TRBJ1-2; a weak D match, TRBD1 (5 bases). Germline CDR1 is SGHTA and CDR2 is FQGNSA. The CDR3 is made up of 15 amino acids. Between the trimmed V and J ends, which lost 4 bases and 5 bases, there was a span of 17 bases. CDR3 in amino acids: CASSSSVTETYGYTF. The DNA of the CDR3 is TGTGCCAGCAGCTCCAGCGTGACAGAAACTTATGGCTACACCTTC.

This chain joins TRBV7-2 and TRBJ1-5; no clear D. Per germline, CDR1 SGHTA and CDR2 FQGNSA. CDR3 size: 13 residues. V shed 1 base and J shed 12 bases, with 13 bases lying between them. CDR3: CASSLEARGIQHF. The DNA for the CDR3 is TGTGCCAGCAGCTTAGAAGCGCGTGGAATCCAGCATTTT.

This chain uses TRBV28 with TRBJ2-6; D is unclear. Germline assignment: CDR1 MDHEN and CDR2 SYDVKM. V shed 3 bases and J shed 4 bases, with 13 bases lying between them. The CDR3 is 16 amino acids. As DNA, the CDR3 is TGTGCCAGCAGTTTTTCCGGGTTAGCCGGGGCCAACGTCCTGACTTTC. This encodes CASSFSGLAGANVLTF.

This clone showed up just a few times. V and J are TRBV11-2 and TRBJ2-7, with 9 bases lining up with TRBD1. CDR3 length: 17 amino acids. The V gene end was trimmed by 5 bases and the J gene end by 2 bases; junction bases not matched to a gene: 13. Per germline, CDR1 SGHAT and CDR2 FQNNGV. The CDR3 sequence is CASSPVNRGRKPYEQYF. CDR3 DNA: TGTGCCAGCAGCCCGGTGAACAGGGGGCGAAAACCCTACGAGCAGTACTTC.

V usage is TRBV2 and J usage is TRBJ2-5; TRBD1 agrees at 10 bases. There are 13 residues in the CDR3. V dropped 8 bases and J dropped 7; count of bases not matched to a gene: 7. Germline V gives CDR1 SNHLY, CDR2 FYNNEI. The CDR3, as DNA: TGTGCCAGCGGAGGGGACAGGGGTTTGACCCAGTACTTC. Its translation: CASGGDRGLTQYF. Drawing the rest from reference TRBV2 and TRBJ2-5, the complete variable domain is EPEVTQTPSHQVTQMGQEVILRCVPISNHLYFYWYRQILGQKVEFLVSFYNNEISEKSEIFDDQFSVERPDGSNFTLKIRSTKLEDSAMYFCASGGDRGLTQYFGPGTRLLVL.

The CDR3 sequence: CASRRLQGADTEAFF. The CDR3 nucleotides read TGTGCCAGCCGGCGTTTACAGGGGGCGGACACTGAAGCTTTCTTT. This chain links TRBV13 with TRBJ1-1, with 9 bases lining up with TRBD1. Trimming removed 8 bases from V and 3 bases from J; junction bases left unmatched: 10. The CDR3 extends over 15 amino acids. Germline V gene lookup returns CDR1 PRHDT and CDR2 FYEKMQ (reference sequence).

This sequence joins TRBV28 and TRBJ1-2; TRBD1 matches at 8 bases. Germline V CDR1 and CDR2: MDHEN, SYDVKM. The CDR3 is 14 amino acids. V gave up 6 bases and J gave up 8 bases; unmatched junction bases: 11. This chain's CDR3 is CASSLAGQGVGYTF. In nucleotides, the CDR3 is TGTGCCAGCAGCCTCGCCGGACAGGGTGTAGGCTACACCTTC.

The chain carries TRBV30 and TRBJ2-3; 9 bases map to TRBD2. V trimming: 1 base; J trimming: 3 bases; junction bases outside the gene matches: 8. Germline V lookup: CDR1 GTSNPN, CDR2 SVGIG (reference sequence). The CDR3 is 16 residues long. The CDR3 DNA sequence: TGTGCCTGGAGTGGTTATAGCGGGAGTTGGACAGATACGCAGTATTTT. This encodes CAWSGYSGSWTDTQYF.

V and J are TRBV27 and TRBJ2-3; possible D gene TRBD2, 7 bases. Germline values: CDR1 MNHEY, CDR2 SMNVEV (reference sequence). The length of the CDR3 is 17 residues. V was pared by 2 bases and J by 2 bases, with 17 bases between. The chain's CDR3 is CASSLGPGGQLTDTQYF. The CDR3, as DNA: TGTGCCAGCAGTTTAGGGCCGGGGGGCCAACTCACAGATACGCAGTATTTT.

The V call is TRBV11-2, the J call TRBJ1-1; D is unresolved. This CDR3 region has 12 residues. Trimming cost V 5 bases and J 1 base, with 5 bases left between them. The germline V gene encodes CDR1 SGHAT and CDR2 FQNNGV. In DNA, the CDR3 is TGTGCCAGCAGCCCAGAGAACACTGAAGCTTTCTTT. This gives the protein CASSPENTEAFF.

The chain carries TRBV5-6 and TRBJ2-3; 8 bases fit TRBD2. Germline V gives CDR1 SGHDT, CDR2 YYEEEE. V trimming: 0 bases; J trimming: 4 bases; junction bases outside the gene matches: 7. CDR3 length: 16 amino acids. In DNA form, the CDR3 reads TGTGCCAGCAGCTTGGCCCTGCGGGGGGCCGCAGATACGCAGTATTTT. It translates to CASSLALRGAADTQYF.

V gene TRBV18 combines with J gene TRBJ2-7, with TRBD1 identical over 8 bases. V was clipped by 11 bases and J by 7 bases; unmatched bases: 13. This CDR3 region has 13 residues. The germline V gene has CDR1 KGHSH and CDR2 LQKENI. CDR3 amino acids: CASAMTGVGEQYF. DNA for the CDR3: TGTGCCTCAGCTATGACAGGGGTAGGGGAGCAGTACTTC.

The J gene is TRBJ2-1, the V gene TRBV7-2; D is possibly TRBD2 (7 bases). The CDR3 sequence is 17 residues long. V lost 0 bases and J lost 0, with 12 bases in between. Germline lookup yields CDR1 SGHTA and CDR2 FQGNSA. In DNA form, the CDR3 reads TGTGCCAGCAGCTTAGCGCGGGGGCCCTTCTCCTACAATGAGCAGTTCTTC. Its protein is CASSLARGPFSYNEQFF.

The J gene is TRBJ2-4, the V gene TRBV30; 9 bases match TRBD1. CDR1 is GTSNPN and CDR2 is SVGIG in the germline V gene (reference sequence). The CDR3 contains 13 residues. V trimming: 8 bases; J trimming: 9 bases; junction bases outside the gene matches: 11. The CDR3 sequence is CAGGETGGGIQYF. The CDR3 DNA reads as TGTGCCGGGGGAGAGACAGGGGGTGGCATTCAGTACTTC.

J is TRBJ2-3 and V is TRBV21-1; TRBD2 was called by the table and not checked on the DNA. TRBV21-1 is labeled a pseudogene. The CDR3 extends over 13 amino acids. CDR3 coding DNA: TGTGCCAGCAGCAATCATGCCCAGCGGACGCAGTATTTT. Its protein is CASSNHAQRTQYF.

The chain recombines TRBV30 with TRBJ1-1, with 8 nucleotides matching TRBD1. Germline V gene sequence: CDR1 GTSNPN, CDR2 SVGIG (reference sequence). The V and J ends lost 2 bases and 1 base, in that order; junction bases with no gene match: 6. The CDR3 sequence is 15 residues long. DNA of the CDR3: TGTGCCTGGAGTCGCCTTCAGGGGGCGAACACTGAAGCTTTCTTT. Amino acids: CAWSRLQGANTEAFF. Filled out from reference TRBV30 and TRBJ1-1, the complete variable domain reads SQTIHQWPATLVQPVGSPLSLECTVEGTSNPNLYWYRQAAGRGLQLLFYSVGIGQISSEVPQNLSASRPQDRQFILSSKKLLLSDSGFYLCAWSRLQGANTEAFFGQGTRLTVV.

The sample holds a few counts of this clone. The chain combines TRBV6-4 with TRBJ1-1, with D possibly TRBD1 on 5 matching bases. Trimming shortened V by 3 bases and J by 1 base, and 9 bases separated the two germline ends. The CDR3 covers 14 residues. Looked up from germline, CDR1 is MRHNA and CDR2 is SNTAGT. The CDR3 region is CASSEEGENTEAFF. The CDR3, as DNA: TGTGCCAGCAGTGAAGAAGGGGAGAACACTGAAGCTTTCTTT.

V gene TRBV14 combines with J gene TRBJ2-5, with 10 bases matching TRBD1. V lost 4 bases and J lost 5; bases outside the gene matches: 10. The CDR3 runs to 16 residues. Germline V lookup: CDR1 SGHDN, CDR2 FVKESK. The CDR3, as DNA: TGTGCCAGCAGCCGGCGGGACAGGGGATCCTGGGAGACCCAGTACTTC. This translates into CASSRRDRGSWETQYF.